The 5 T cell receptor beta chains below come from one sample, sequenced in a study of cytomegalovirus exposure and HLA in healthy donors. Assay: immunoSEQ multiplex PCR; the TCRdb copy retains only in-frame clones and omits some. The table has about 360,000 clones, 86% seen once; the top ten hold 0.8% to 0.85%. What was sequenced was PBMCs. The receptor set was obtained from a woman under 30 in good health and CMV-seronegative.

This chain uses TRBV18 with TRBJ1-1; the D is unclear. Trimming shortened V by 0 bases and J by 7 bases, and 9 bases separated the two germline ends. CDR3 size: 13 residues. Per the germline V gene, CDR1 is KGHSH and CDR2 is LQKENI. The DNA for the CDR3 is TGTGCCAGCTCACCACCTTCGGGGAGTGAAGCTTTCTTT. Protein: CASSPPSGSEAFF.

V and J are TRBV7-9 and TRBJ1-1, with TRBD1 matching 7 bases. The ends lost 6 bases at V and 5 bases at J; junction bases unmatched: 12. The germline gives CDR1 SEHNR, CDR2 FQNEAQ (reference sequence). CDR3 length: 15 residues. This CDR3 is CASRAGQEGGTEAFF. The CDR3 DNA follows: TGTGCCAGCAGGGCTGGACAGGAAGGGGGGACTGAAGCTTTCTTT.

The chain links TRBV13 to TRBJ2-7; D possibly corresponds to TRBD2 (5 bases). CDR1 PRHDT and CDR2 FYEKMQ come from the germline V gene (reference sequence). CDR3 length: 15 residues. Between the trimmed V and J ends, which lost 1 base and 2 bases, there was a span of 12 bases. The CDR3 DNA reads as TGTGCCAGCAGCTTAGTCATGGAGGAGCCCTACGAGCAGTACTTC. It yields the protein CASSLVMEEPYEQYF.

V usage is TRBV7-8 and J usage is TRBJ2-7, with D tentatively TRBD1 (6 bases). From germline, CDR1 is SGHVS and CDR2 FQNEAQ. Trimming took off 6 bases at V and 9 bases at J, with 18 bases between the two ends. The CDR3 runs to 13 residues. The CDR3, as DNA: TGTGCCAGCAGGGACAGATACGAGCAGTGGCAGTACTTC. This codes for CASRDRYEQWQYF.

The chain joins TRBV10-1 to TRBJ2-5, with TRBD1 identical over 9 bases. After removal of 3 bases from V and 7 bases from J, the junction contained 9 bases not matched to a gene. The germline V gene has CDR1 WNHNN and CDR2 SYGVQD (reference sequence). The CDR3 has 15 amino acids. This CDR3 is CASSETGTGYGTQYF. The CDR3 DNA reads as TGCGCCAGCAGTGAAACCGGGACAGGGTATGGGACCCAGTACTTC.